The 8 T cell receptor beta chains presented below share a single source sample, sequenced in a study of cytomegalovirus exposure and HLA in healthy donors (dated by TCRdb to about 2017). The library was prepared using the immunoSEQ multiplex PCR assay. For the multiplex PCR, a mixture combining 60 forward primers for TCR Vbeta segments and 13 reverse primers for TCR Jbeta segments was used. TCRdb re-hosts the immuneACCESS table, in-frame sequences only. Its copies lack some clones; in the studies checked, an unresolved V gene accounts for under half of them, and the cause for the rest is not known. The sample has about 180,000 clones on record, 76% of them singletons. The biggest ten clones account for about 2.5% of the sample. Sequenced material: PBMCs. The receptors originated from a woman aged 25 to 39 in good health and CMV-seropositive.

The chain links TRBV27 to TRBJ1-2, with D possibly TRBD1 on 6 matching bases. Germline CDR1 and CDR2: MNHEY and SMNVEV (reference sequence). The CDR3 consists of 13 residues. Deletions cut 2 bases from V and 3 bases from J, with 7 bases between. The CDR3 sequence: CASSLKGDYGYTF. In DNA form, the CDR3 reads TGTGCCAGCAGTTTAAAGGGGGACTATGGCTACACCTTC.

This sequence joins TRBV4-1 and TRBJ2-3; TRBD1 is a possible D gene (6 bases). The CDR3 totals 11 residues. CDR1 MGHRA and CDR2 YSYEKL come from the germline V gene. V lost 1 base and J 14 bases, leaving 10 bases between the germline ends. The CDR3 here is CASSQVGDMYF. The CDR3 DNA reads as TGCGCCAGCAGCCAAGTCGGGGACATGTATTTT.

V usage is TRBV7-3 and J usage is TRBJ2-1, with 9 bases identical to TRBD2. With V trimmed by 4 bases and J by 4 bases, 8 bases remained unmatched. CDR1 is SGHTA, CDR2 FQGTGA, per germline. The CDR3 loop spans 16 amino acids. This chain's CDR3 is CASSSWGAGGYNEQFF. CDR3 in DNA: TGTGCCAGCAGCTCCTGGGGGGCGGGGGGGTACAATGAGCAGTTCTTC. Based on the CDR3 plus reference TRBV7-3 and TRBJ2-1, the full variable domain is GAGVSQTPSNKVTEKGKYVELRCDPISGHTALYWYRQSLGQGPEFLIYFQGTGAADDSGLPNDRFFAVRPEGSVSTLKIQRTERGDSAVYLCASSSWGAGGYNEQFFGPGTRLTVL.

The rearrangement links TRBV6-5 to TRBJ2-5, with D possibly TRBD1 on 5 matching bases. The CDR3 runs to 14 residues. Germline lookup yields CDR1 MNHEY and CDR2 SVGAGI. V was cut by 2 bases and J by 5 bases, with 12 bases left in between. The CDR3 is CASSYQGLGETQYF. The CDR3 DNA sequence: TGTGCCAGCAGTTACCAGGGTTTGGGGGAGACCCAGTACTTC.

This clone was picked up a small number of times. CDR3 sequence reads: CASSQDRGRGKLFF. In nucleotides, the CDR3 is TGTGCCAGCAGCCAGGACAGGGGTAGGGGAAAACTGTTTTTT. The chain uses TRBV4-2 and TRBJ1-4, with 9 bases identical to TRBD1. The CDR3 consists of 14 residues. V lost 3 bases to trimming and J lost 10 bases; unmatched junction nucleotides: 6. In germline, CDR1 is LGHNA, CDR2 YNFKEQ.

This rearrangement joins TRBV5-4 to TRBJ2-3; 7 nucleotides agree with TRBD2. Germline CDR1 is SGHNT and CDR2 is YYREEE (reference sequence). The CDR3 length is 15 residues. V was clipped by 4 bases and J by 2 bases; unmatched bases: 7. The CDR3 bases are TGTGCCAGCAGCCCCGGAAGCGGGAACACAGATACGCAGTATTTT. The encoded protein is CASSPGSGNTDTQYF.

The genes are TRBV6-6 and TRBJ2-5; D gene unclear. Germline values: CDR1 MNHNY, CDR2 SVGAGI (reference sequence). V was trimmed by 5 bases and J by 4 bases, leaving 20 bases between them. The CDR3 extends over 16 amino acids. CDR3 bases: TGTGCCAGCAGTCCCACCCCTCCATGGCGGTCAGAGACCCAGTACTTC. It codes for CASSPTPPWRSETQYF.

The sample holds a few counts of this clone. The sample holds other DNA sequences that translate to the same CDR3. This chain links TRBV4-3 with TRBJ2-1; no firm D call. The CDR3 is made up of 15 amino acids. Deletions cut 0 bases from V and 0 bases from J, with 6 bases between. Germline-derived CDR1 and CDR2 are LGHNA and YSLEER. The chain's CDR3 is CASSQDTSSYNEQFF. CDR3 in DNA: TGCGCCAGCAGCCAAGATACGAGCTCCTACAATGAGCAGTTCTTC.